The 11 T cell receptor beta chains listed next were all sequenced from one sample in a study of T-cell memory formation after mild COVID-19. MiXCR, applied by TCRdb to the 5' RACE reads, yields one record per CDR3 protein. The table includes 100,000 to 150,000 distinct CDR3 sequences, more than 15% detected once. The material sequenced was PBMCs or a T cell subset sorted from them (not recorded which). These receptors all come from an adult woman who had mild COVID-19 (a few samples of this study predate the infection). Cell type and time point are not known.

This clonotype was found many times. This chain connects TRBV5-1 to TRBJ2-1; 12 bases agree with TRBD2. With V trimmed by 3 bases and J by 8 bases, 9 bases remained unmatched. The V gene's germline CDR1 is SGHRS and CDR2 YFSETQ. This CDR3 contains 16 residues. The chain's CDR3 is CASSSGLAGTVDEQFF. The DNA for the CDR3 is TGCGCCAGCAGCTCCGGACTAGCGGGGACCGTAGATGAGCAGTTCTTC. The full variable domain, in which reference TRBV5-1 and TRBJ2-1 provide the parts outside the CDR3, is KAGVTQTPRYLIKTRGQQVTLSCSPISGHRSVSWYQQTPGQGLQFLFEYFSETQRNKGNFPGRFSGRQFSNSRSEMNVSTLELGDSALYLCASSSGLAGTVDEQFFGPGTRLTVL.

The rearrangement joins TRBV9 to TRBJ2-7, with D tentatively TRBD2 (7 bases). V lost 2 bases and J lost 3, with 12 bases in between. Per the germline V gene, CDR1 is SGDLS and CDR2 is YYNGEE. The CDR3 spans 14 residues. The DNA of the CDR3 is TGTGCCAGCAGCGTGGGGGGGCAGGGCTACGAGCAGTACTTC. Its protein product is CASSVGGQGYEQYF.

The V and J genes are TRBV6-1 and TRBJ1-1; D is possibly TRBD1 (6 bases). CDR1 and CDR2 from the germline V gene are MNHNS and SASEGT. Trimming removed 2 bases from V and 5 bases from J, with 15 bases in between. The CDR3 contains 15 residues. CDR3 sequence: CASSENRVTRTEAFF. DNA for the CDR3: TGTGCCAGCAGTGAAAACAGGGTGACTAGGACTGAAGCTTTCTTT.

This rearrangement joins TRBV5-5 to TRBJ1-6; D unresolved. CDR1 is SGHKS, CDR2 YYEKEE, per germline (reference sequence). V shed 0 bases and J shed 5 bases, with 12 bases lying between them. CDR3 length: 16 residues. CDR3 nucleotide sequence: TGTGCCAGCAGCTTGGTCACGGGCAGGAATAATTCACCCCTCCACTTT. It codes for CASSLVTGRNNSPLHF.

A few counts support this clonotype. This rearrangement joins TRBV29-1 to TRBJ1-1; D remains unclear. The CDR3 has 11 amino acids. The germline V gene encodes CDR1 SQVTM and CDR2 ANQGSEA. The germline V and J ends were trimmed by 7 bases and 4 bases, with 10 bases remaining between them. CDR3 residues: CSALRSTEAFF. Written as DNA, the CDR3 is TGCAGCGCCCTACGGAGCACTGAAGCTTTCTTT.

This clonotype was detected only a few times. This chain connects TRBV7-6 to TRBJ2-7, with 11 bases matching TRBD1. V was clipped by 0 bases and J by 6 bases; unmatched bases: 4. Germline V lookup: CDR1 SGHVS, CDR2 FNYEAQ. The CDR3 has 15 amino acids. CDR3 loop: CASSLARTGGGEQYF. The CDR3 region has the DNA TGTGCCAGCAGCTTAGCAAGGACAGGGGGCGGCGAGCAGTACTTC.

The genes are TRBV28 and TRBJ2-3, with D unresolved. The germline CDR1 and CDR2 sequences are MDHEN and SYDVKM. Trimming left V 5 bases short and J 6 bases short, with 12 bases between. The CDR3 has 13 amino acids. In nucleotides, the CDR3 is TGTGCCAGCAGTCCCGGCGACACGGATACGCAGTATTTT. The encoded protein is CASSPGDTDTQYF.

This clonotype was counted a few times. The CDR3, as DNA: TGTGCCAGCAGCTCGGACAGTATCGAGCAGTACTTC. This gives the protein CASSSDSIEQYF. V gene TRBV7-9 combines with J gene TRBJ2-7, with D possibly matching TRBD1 (6 bases). V lost 4 bases and J lost 6, with 10 bases in between. Germline CDR1 reads SEHNR; CDR2 reads FQNEAQ (reference sequence). This CDR3 has 12 amino acids.

This clonotype came up a few times. The V and J genes are TRBV7-9 and TRBJ2-6; D gene unclear. Between the trimmed V and J ends, which lost 4 bases and 2 bases, there was a span of 15 bases. Germline V gene sequence: CDR1 SEHNR, CDR2 FQNEAQ (reference sequence). CDR3 length equals 17 residues. The CDR3 region has the DNA TGTGCCAGCAGCTCCCAACCCTACAAGGCTGGGGCCAACGTCCTGACTTTC. Residues: CASSSQPYKAGANVLTF. Looking up the rest from reference TRBV7-9 and TRBJ2-6 gives the full variable domain: DTGVSQNPRHKITKRGQNVTFRCDPISEHNRLYWYRQTLGQGPEFLTYFQNEAQLEKSRLLSDRFSAERPKGSFSTLEIQRTEQGDSAMYLCASSSQPYKAGANVLTFGAGSRLTVL.

V and J are TRBV12-3 or TRBV12-4 and TRBJ2-1; D is unclear. Trimming removed 9 bases from V and 5 bases from J, with 11 bases in between. This CDR3 has 12 amino acids. The CDR3 is CASTLGHNEQFF. CDR3 coding DNA: TGTGCCAGTACGCTAGGCCACAATGAGCAGTTCTTC.

This chain connects TRBV15 to TRBJ1-5; TRBD1 agrees at 8 bases. The J segment lost 7 bases and the V segment lost 5 bases, leaving 10 bases of the junction unmatched. Germline CDR1 reads LNHNV; CDR2 reads YYDKDF (reference sequence). This CDR3 spans 15 amino acids. Here the CDR3 DNA reads TGTGCCACCAGCCGCGGACAGGGAGCAGGACAGCCCCAGCATTTT. Translated: CATSRGQGAGQPQHF. Filled out from reference TRBV15 and TRBJ1-5, the complete variable domain reads DAMVIQNPRYQVTQFGKPVTLSCSQTLNHNVMYWYQQKSSQAPKLLFHYYDKDFNNEADTPDNFQSRRPNTSFCFLDIRSPGLGDTAMYLCATSRGQGAGQPQHFGDGTRLSIL.